The 22 T cell receptor beta chains below come from one sample, sequenced in a study of CD8 T cells in ankylosing spondylitis. General study results and limits: Within ankylosing spondylitis blood, a TCR beta motif made up of eight or nine highly homologous variants appeared to be characteristic.

TCRdb fed the 5' RACE reads into MiXCR, producing one record per CDR3 protein. This sample carries fewer than 500,000 distinct CDR3 sequences, 20% to 30% of them seen once, and the ten largest clones take about 1%. Their recognized antigens are unknown. Specimen: blood, either unsorted or a sorted T cell fraction (not recorded which). Receptors originate from a male donor with ankylosing spondylitis.

V gene TRBV20-1 combines with J gene TRBJ2-1; 13 bases are a match to TRBD2. Germline assignment: CDR1 DFQATT and CDR2 SNEGSKA (reference sequence). This CDR3 is built from 18 residues. V lost 0 bases to trimming and J lost 2 bases; unmatched junction nucleotides: 7. This CDR3 reads CSARDPTGTSGAYNEQFF. CDR3 DNA sequence: TGCAGTGCTAGAGACCCCACCGGGACTAGCGGGGCCTACAATGAGCAGTTCTTC.

V and J are TRBV24-1 and TRBJ2-1; 9 positions agree with TRBD1. After removal of 4 bases from V and 4 bases from J, the junction contained 13 bases not matched to a gene. The CDR3 length is 18 residues. CDR1 is KGHDR, CDR2 SFDVKD, per germline. CDR3 region: CATSDSPGGQGLYNEQFF. Here the CDR3 DNA reads TGTGCCACCAGTGACTCCCCCGGGGGACAGGGATTATACAATGAGCAGTTCTTC.

As for this clonotype: A much larger clone lies a single base off, so this may be a read error. This rearrangement joins TRBV2 to TRBJ2-2; possible D gene TRBD1, 6 bases. The CDR3 has 14 amino acids. Trimming cost V 7 bases and J 1 base, with 10 bases left between them. CDR1 and CDR2 from the germline V gene are SNHLY and FYNNEI. This chain's CDR3 is CASILGQNTGELFF. The CDR3 nucleotides read TGTGCCAGCATCCTGGGACAGAACACCGGGGAGCTGTTTTTT.

This chain joins TRBV20-1 and TRBJ2-3; D might be TRBD1 (6 bases). This CDR3 region has 13 residues. Trimming stripped 5 bases from V and 6 bases from J, with 15 bases between. Germline CDR1 is DFQATT and CDR2 is SNEGSKA (reference sequence). The CDR3 region has the DNA TGCAGTGCTCAAGACCCTAGGGGGGATACGCAGTATTTT. Amino acid sequence: CSAQDPRGDTQYF.

The chain carries TRBV20-1 and TRBJ2-3; TRBD2 agrees at 8 bases. This CDR3 comprises 16 residues. V gave up 6 bases and J gave up 5 bases; unmatched junction bases: 16. Germline CDR1 and CDR2: DFQATT and SNEGSKA (reference sequence). The CDR3 nucleotides are TGCAGTGCCCATCGGCCCCCAGCGGGAGTCGAAGATACGCAGTATTTT. Translation: CSAHRPPAGVEDTQYF.

The gene calls are TRBV5-1 and TRBJ1-1; D possibly corresponds to TRBD1 (6 bases). The CDR3 totals 14 residues. The ends were cut back, 5 bases at V and 5 bases at J, with 16 bases in the middle. Germline lookup yields CDR1 SGHRS and CDR2 YFSETQ. The CDR3 coding sequence is TGCGCCAGCAGATCAACAGGGAGGGGAACTGAAGCTTTCTTT. Translating gives CASRSTGRGTEAFF. The complete variable domain, with remaining parts taken from reference TRBV5-1 and TRBJ1-1, reads KAGVTQTPRYLIKTRGQQVTLSCSPISGHRSVSWYQQTPGQGLQFLFEYFSETQRNKGNFPGRFSGRQFSNSRSEMNVSTLELGDSALYLCASRSTGRGTEAFFGQGTRLTVV.

Here the CDR3 reads CSARNRLADTGELFF. CDR3 DNA: TGCAGTGCACGAAACCGGCTAGCGGACACCGGGGAGCTGTTTTTT. The chain couples TRBV20-1 to TRBJ2-2; TRBD2 aligns across 7 bases. The CDR3 is 15 amino acids. V lost 6 bases, J lost 3 bases, and 10 bases stayed unmatched. Germline V gives CDR1 DFQATT, CDR2 SNEGSKA (reference sequence).

The genes are TRBV2 and TRBJ2-2, with TRBD2 as a possible D gene (5 bases). The CDR3 has 17 residues. Germline-derived CDR1 and CDR2 are SNHLY and FYNNEI. V lost 4 bases and J 3 bases, leaving 18 bases between the germline ends. Here the CDR3 reads CASSARPRGRDTGELFF. The CDR3, as DNA: TGTGCCAGCAGTGCCCGCCCCCGCGGGCGAGACACCGGGGAGCTGTTTTTT.

The gene calls are TRBV9 and TRBJ2-1; a weak D match, TRBD2 (7 bases). Looked up from germline, CDR1 is SGDLS and CDR2 is YYNGEE. The V and J ends lost 0 bases and 3 bases respectively, with 19 bases between them. The CDR3 runs 18 residues. The DNA for the CDR3 is TGTGCCAGCAGCGTAGCTACTGGGGGGGCCGGACTCTACAATGAGCAGTTCTTC. It encodes CASSVATGGAGLYNEQFF.

This clonotype was seen a few times. The chain is built from TRBV5-1 and TRBJ2-5; no clear D. V was clipped by 0 bases and J by 3 bases, with 9 bases between them. CDR1 and CDR2 (germline): SGHRS, YFSETQ. The CDR3 runs 14 residues. DNA of the CDR3: TGCGCCAGCAGCTTGGCCGACGAGAAAGAGACCCAGTACTTC. The encoded protein is CASSLADEKETQYF.

This clonotype was observed a handful of times. The V and J genes are TRBV12-3 or TRBV12-4 and TRBJ1-2, with D hard to call. V lost 3 bases to trimming and J lost 5 bases, with 10 bases between them. This CDR3 is 13 amino acids long. CDR3 bases: TGTGCCAGCAGTTTTTCGGGTCGGTATGGCTACACCTTC. Residues: CASSFSGRYGYTF.

This clonotype was recorded only once. The CDR3 is CASISRAGDTQYF. The DNA of the CDR3 is TGTGCCAGCATCTCAAGGGCGGGAGATACGCAGTATTTT. The chain joins TRBV3-1 to TRBJ2-3; D perhaps matches TRBD2 (5 bases). The V end was cut by 7 bases, the J end by 5 bases, with 13 bases between. Germline V gives CDR1 LGHDT, CDR2 YNNKEL (reference sequence). This CDR3 has 13 amino acids.

The CDR3 coding sequence is TGTGCCACCAGTGATTTTCGGGGCTCCGGCTACACCTTC. This translates into CATSDFRGSGYTF. The V call is TRBV24-1, the J call TRBJ1-2; maybe TRBD1 (5 bases). V lost 1 base and J 8 bases, leaving 10 bases between the germline ends. Per the germline V gene, CDR1 is KGHDR and CDR2 is SFDVKD. There are 13 residues in the CDR3.

This clonotype has only a few counts. The genes are TRBV12-3 or TRBV12-4 and TRBJ1-1; TRBD1 is a possible D gene (5 bases). CDR3 length: 15 amino acids. Trimming stripped 6 bases from V and 0 bases from J, with 14 bases between. For the CDR3, the DNA is TGTGCCAGCAGCCCCCGGGACCTGTTGAACACTGAAGCTTTCTTT. Translating gives CASSPRDLLNTEAFF.

The chain is built from TRBV14 and TRBJ1-1; 7 positions match TRBD1. Germline CDR1 SGHDN, CDR2 FVKESK. Germline trimming cut 2 bases from V and 3 bases from J; bases unmatched to any gene: 9. This CDR3 has 16 residues. The chain's CDR3 is CASSQPATGSDTEAFF. In DNA, the CDR3 is TGTGCCAGCAGCCAACCCGCGACAGGGAGTGACACTGAAGCTTTCTTT.

The chain recombines TRBV29-1 with TRBJ1-1; no clear D. Germline V gene data show CDR1 as SQVTM and CDR2 as ANQGSEA. The CDR3 has 10 residues. V lost 7 bases to trimming and J lost 0 bases, with 3 bases between them. DNA for the CDR3: TGCAGCGCTATGAACACTGAAGCTTTCTTT. It yields the protein CSAMNTEAFF.

The chain employs TRBV25-1 and TRBJ2-2, with a weak D call TRBD1 (5 bases). Germline V gene data show CDR1 as MGHDK and CDR2 as SYGVNS. The CDR3 loop spans 13 amino acids. V was clipped by 4 bases and J by 7 bases, with 10 bases between them. DNA for the CDR3: TGTGCCAGCAGTGGACAGTCGAGCGGGGAGCTGTTTTTT. Its protein product is CASSGQSSGELFF.

This chain connects TRBV5-6 to TRBJ2-7, with D maybe TRBD1 (7 bases). The CDR3 contains 15 residues. V was shortened by 4 bases and J by 9 bases, with 23 bases between the two germline ends. Germline CDR1 is SGHDT and CDR2 is YYEEEE. CDR3 DNA: TGTGCCAGCAGCCTCAGGGGGGCGACCGTAAGTGGGCAGTACTTC. Residues: CASSLRGATVSGQYF.

This clonotype was counted many times. V and J are TRBV6-1 and TRBJ2-5, with 8 bases lining up with TRBD2. The CDR3 sequence is 15 residues long. V lost 5 bases and J lost 4; bases outside the gene matches: 9. Per the germline V gene, CDR1 is MNHNS and CDR2 is SASEGT. The CDR3 protein is CASSKMGSGTETQYF. As DNA, the CDR3 is TGTGCCAGCAGTAAGATGGGTAGCGGGACAGAGACCCAGTACTTC.

The rearrangement links TRBV11-2 to TRBJ2-2; TRBD1 aligns across 7 bases. The V segment lost 4 bases and the J segment 4 bases; nucleotides outside the gene matches: 6. The CDR3 runs 15 residues. The germline V gene has CDR1 SGHAT and CDR2 FQNNGV. This CDR3 reads CASSWRTGGTGELFF. For the CDR3, the DNA is TGTGCCAGCAGCTGGAGGACAGGCGGCACCGGGGAGCTGTTTTTT.

The CDR3 sequence is CASSVIAPPTGELFF. The DNA for the CDR3 is TGTGCCAGCAGTGTAATCGCCCCACCTACCGGGGAGCTGTTTTTT. This chain connects TRBV6-4 to TRBJ2-2; D is unclear. Trimming left V 4 bases short and J 5 bases short, with 14 bases between. The CDR3 loop spans 15 amino acids. Germline lookup yields CDR1 MRHNA and CDR2 SNTAGT.

This chain links TRBV5-6 with TRBJ1-1, with 8 nucleotides matching TRBD1. Losses at the gene ends were 3 bases for V and 2 bases for J; bases not matched to a gene: 6. The CDR3 length is 15 residues. Germline V CDR1 and CDR2: SGHDT, YYEEEE. CDR3 region: CASSWGTGDNTEAFF. The CDR3 nucleotides read TGTGCCAGCAGCTGGGGGACAGGAGATAACACTGAAGCTTTCTTT.